What follows are 27 T cell receptor beta chains derived from one specimen sequenced in a study of Ad26.COV2.S vaccination and SARS-CoV-2 variants. Treatment described: roughly 20 received Ad26.COV2.S at low or high dose, single or two shots; 5 received placebo; per-sample allocation not given. Samples were taken on day 63 after the first vaccine or placebo injection. Profiling relied on immunoSEQ multiplex PCR, and the TCRdb table lists in-frame clones only, not all of them. The table includes about 440,000 clones, around 88% detected once. Material: peripheral blood, obtained in a trial of Ad26.COV2.S vaccine versus placebo. The origin of the receptors is a person aged 18 to 59 who received the Ad26.COV2.S COVID-19 vaccine or a placebo.

This chain connects TRBV28 to TRBJ1-2, with TRBD1 identical over 7 bases. Trimming removed 6 bases from V and 13 bases from J; junction bases left unmatched: 17. CDR3 length: 14 residues. CDR1 and CDR2 (germline): MDHEN, SYDVKM. CDR3 region: CASRLGQGGFGSTF. For the CDR3, the DNA is TGTGCCAGCAGACTGGGGCAGGGGGGATTCGGGTCCACCTTC.

CDR3 region: CASSYAPTPNTGELFF. Written as DNA, the CDR3 is TGTGCCAGCAGTTACGCCCCCACCCCGAACACCGGGGAGCTGTTTTTT. The V call is TRBV6-6, the J call TRBJ2-2; D remains ambiguous. Per germline, CDR1 MNHNY and CDR2 SVGAGI (reference sequence). The CDR3 spans 16 residues. The germline V and J ends were trimmed by 2 bases and 0 bases, with 10 bases remaining between them.

V is TRBV12-3 or TRBV12-4 and J is TRBJ1-1, with D perhaps matching TRBD1 (6 bases). Trimming cost V 7 bases and J 4 bases, with 13 bases left between them. There are 13 residues in the CDR3. The CDR3 spells CASTWGGGTEAFF. The CDR3 nucleotides read TGTGCCAGCACCTGGGGAGGGGGCACTGAAGCTTTCTTT.

The chain combines TRBV10-1 with TRBJ1-1, with D perhaps matching TRBD1 (6 bases). The length of the CDR3 is 18 residues. Germline values: CDR1 WNHNN, CDR2 SYGVQD (reference sequence). Trimming removed 5 bases at V and 3 bases at J, with 25 bases between. The chain's CDR3 is CASSPMSWGGPLDTEAFF. CDR3 bases: TGCGCCAGCAGTCCCATGAGCTGGGGGGGGCCTCTGGACACTGAAGCTTTCTTT.

The chain couples TRBV28 to TRBJ1-5, with no clear D. The CDR3 is made up of 18 amino acids. Between the trimmed V and J ends, which lost 3 bases and 1 base, there was a span of 19 bases. Germline CDR1 and CDR2: MDHEN and SYDVKM. For the CDR3, the DNA is TGTGCCAGCAGTTTGGAAGCGACTGGGGTTGGGAGCAATCAGCCCCAGCATTTT. Translation gives CASSLEATGVGSNQPQHF.

This chain links TRBV4-3 with TRBJ2-1; 8 nucleotides agree with TRBD2. Germline V gene sequence: CDR1 LGHNA, CDR2 YSLEER. CDR3 length: 15 residues. Trimming at V came to 3 bases and at J to 9 bases, leaving 10 bases not matched to a gene. The CDR3 spells CASSQDLAGGGEQFF. CDR3 bases: TGCGCCAGCAGCCAGGACCTGGCGGGGGGCGGTGAGCAGTTCTTC.

The chain carries TRBV19 and TRBJ2-3; D may be TRBD1 (5 bases). The CDR3 contains 15 residues. Trimming took 4 bases from V and 1 from J, leaving 12 bases between them. Germline CDR1 reads LNHDA; CDR2 reads SQIVND (reference sequence). As DNA, the CDR3 is TGTGCCAGTAGTACATTGACAGAAGGCACAGATACGCAGTATTTT. The encoded protein is CASSTLTEGTDTQYF.

A single count supports this clone. The V and J genes are TRBV28 and TRBJ1-3, with D possibly TRBD1 on 6 matching bases. CDR1 is MDHEN and CDR2 is SYDVKM in the germline V gene. The CDR3 extends over 16 amino acids. V lost 2 bases and J 3 bases, leaving 14 bases between the germline ends. CDR3 bases: TGTGCCAGCAGTTTACATCCGGGGGCTAATGGAAACACCATATATTTT. This gives the protein CASSLHPGANGNTIYF.

V gene TRBV9 combines with J gene TRBJ2-5, with 9 bases identical to TRBD2. CDR3 length: 17 residues. After removal of 4 bases from V and 2 bases from J, the junction contained 12 bases not matched to a gene. The germline CDR1 and CDR2 sequences are SGDLS and YYNGEE. CDR3 in DNA: TGTGCCAGCAGCCAGGGGGGGCTAGCGGGAAGACAAGAGACCCAGTACTTC. Protein product: CASSQGGLAGRQETQYF.

The chain employs TRBV24-1 and TRBJ2-4; no reliable D call. The germline V gene encodes CDR1 KGHDR and CDR2 SFDVKD. The length of the CDR3 is 13 residues. Trimming cost V 4 bases and J 3 bases, with 6 bases left between them. In nucleotides, the CDR3 is TGTGCCACCAGTGAACCAGGCAAAAACATTCAGTACTTC. This encodes CATSEPGKNIQYF.

The V call is TRBV5-1, the J call TRBJ2-3; 7 nucleotides line up with TRBD1. Germline loops: CDR1 SGHRS, CDR2 YFSETQ. The CDR3 spans 15 residues. The V segment lost 4 bases and the J segment 1 base; nucleotides outside the gene matches: 6. The CDR3 sequence: CASSEQTGRTDTQYF. The CDR3 DNA sequence: TGCGCCAGCAGCGAGCAGACAGGGCGCACAGATACGCAGTATTTT.

The chain uses TRBV9 and TRBJ1-4; D might be TRBD1 (5 bases). The germline V gene has CDR1 SGDLS and CDR2 YYNGEE. Trimming pared 4 bases from V and 0 bases from J, leaving 16 bases between. The CDR3 is 17 residues long. The CDR3, as DNA: TGTGCCAGCAGCCTCACTCCCGACAGCACAACTAATGAAAAACTGTTTTTT. Its protein is CASSLTPDSTTNEKLFF.

This clone was observed once. The rearrangement links TRBV28 to TRBJ1-2; D not certain. V lost 3 bases, J lost 3 bases, and 14 bases lay in between. The CDR3 has 15 residues. Germline V gives CDR1 MDHEN, CDR2 SYDVKM. CDR3 DNA: TGTGCCAGCAGTTTGGGCCAGAAGGGCGACTATGGCTACACCTTC. This gives the protein CASSLGQKGDYGYTF.

The chain joins TRBV11-2 to TRBJ1-1; a weak D match, TRBD1 (5 bases). Germline values: CDR1 SGHAT, CDR2 FQNNGV. With 3 bases removed from V and 4 bases from J, the gap between germline ends came to 15 bases. There are 15 residues in the CDR3. The CDR3 DNA is TGTGCCAGCAGCTTCAGGAAGGGGCGCGGCACTGAAGCTTTCTTT. It encodes CASSFRKGRGTEAFF. The whole variable domain, filled in from reference TRBV11-2 and TRBJ1-1, reads EAGVAQSPRYKIIEKRQSVAFWCNPISGHATLYWYQQILGQGPKLLIQFQNNGVVDDSQLPKDRFSAERLKGVDSTLKIQPAKLEDSAVYLCASSFRKGRGTEAFFGQGTRLTVV.

V usage is TRBV5-4 and J usage is TRBJ2-2; TRBD2 agrees at 14 bases. The V segment lost 6 bases and the J segment 6 bases; nucleotides outside the gene matches: 16. This CDR3 spans 19 amino acids. Germline loops: CDR1 SGHNT, CDR2 YYREEE (reference sequence). The CDR3 region has the DNA TGTGCCAGCAATGAGGGACTAGCGGGAGATTGGGAGAGGTCCGGGGAGCTGTTTTTT. Protein: CASNEGLAGDWERSGELFF.

The chain uses TRBV30 and TRBJ2-2, with TRBD1 matching over 9 bases. CDR1 GTSNPN and CDR2 SVGIG come from the germline V gene (reference sequence). The V and J ends lost 2 bases and 5 bases, in that order; junction bases with no gene match: 15. The CDR3 is made up of 18 amino acids. This CDR3 is CAWSPKSAGQGRTGELFF. The CDR3 DNA is TGTGCCTGGAGTCCCAAATCGGCTGGACAGGGGAGGACCGGGGAGCTGTTTTTT.

In the case of this clone: Other DNA sequences in this sample translate to the same CDR3. CDR3 protein: CASSSPGPAYGYTF. CDR3 bases: TGTGCCAGCAGTTCCCCGGGGCCGGCGTATGGCTACACCTTC. The chain recombines TRBV28 with TRBJ1-2; tentatively, D is TRBD1 (5 bases). V lost 4 bases and J 5 bases, leaving 14 bases between the germline ends. Germline V CDR1 and CDR2: MDHEN, SYDVKM. The CDR3 totals 14 residues.

Turning to this clone: The missing conserved phenylalanine or tryptophan at the end of this CDR3 makes a read error likely. The DNA is left out, because the CDR3 cannot be placed on it with certainty; the CDR3 is given as TCRdb lists it. The rearrangement uses TRBV2 and TRBJ2-7; the D segment call TRBD1 is taken from the table without a DNA check. The CDR3 spans 13 residues, counting both ends. Germline CDR1 SNHLY, CDR2 FYNNEI. CDR3 protein: CASSEALLQLPFL.

The rearrangement uses TRBV19 and TRBJ2-2; weak D call: TRBD2 (6 bases). The V gene's germline CDR1 is LNHDA and CDR2 SQIVND (reference sequence). The CDR3 runs to 15 residues. Trimming shortened V by 7 bases and J by 5 bases, and 17 bases separated the two germline ends. The CDR3 reads CASTRSEGRTGELFF. The DNA of the CDR3 is TGTGCCAGTACTCGATCGGAGGGTAGGACCGGGGAGCTGTTTTTT.

V and J are TRBV6-5 and TRBJ2-5; possibly TRBD2 for D (6 bases). Germline V lookup: CDR1 MNHEY, CDR2 SVGAGI. Trimming cost V 3 bases and J 2 bases, with 10 bases left between them. The CDR3 is 14 residues long. The CDR3 is CASSYGLAQETQYF. As DNA, the CDR3 is TGTGCCAGCAGTTATGGGCTAGCGCAAGAGACCCAGTACTTC.

V usage is TRBV30 and J usage is TRBJ2-3; possible D gene TRBD2, 5 bases. The CDR3 spans 13 residues. CDR1 and CDR2 (germline): GTSNPN, SVGIG (reference sequence). Deletions cut 2 bases from V and 3 bases from J, with 9 bases between. CDR3 bases: TGTGCCTGGAGTCCCGGACTGACAGATACGCAGTATTTT. Encoded protein: CAWSPGLTDTQYF.

The chain recombines TRBV5-6 with TRBJ1-1; 8 nucleotides agree with TRBD1. Per the germline V gene, CDR1 is SGHDT and CDR2 is YYEEEE. J was trimmed by 7 bases and V by 0 bases; bases with no gene match: 14. The CDR3 extends over 17 amino acids. CDR3 coding DNA: TGTGCCAGCAGCTTGGAGGTGTCAGGGGGCTGGTTCAATGAAGCTTTCTTT. Encoded protein: CASSLEVSGGWFNEAFF.

J is TRBJ2-1 and V is TRBV28, with TRBD1 as a possible D gene (5 bases). The germline gives CDR1 MDHEN, CDR2 SYDVKM. The CDR3 loop spans 14 amino acids. V lost 3 bases and J lost 9, with 15 bases in between. The CDR3 DNA is TGTGCCAGCAGTTTCAGGGTTTGGGGCATTGAGCAGTTCTTC. Translated, it gives CASSFRVWGIEQFF.

The chain couples TRBV3-1 (or the pseudogene TRBV3-2) to TRBJ2-1; D call uncertain. The CDR3 totals 16 residues. The germline CDR1 and CDR2 sequences are LGHDT and YNNKEL (reference sequence). With 1 base removed from V and 2 bases from J, the gap between germline ends came to 12 bases. Here the CDR3 DNA reads TGTGCCAGCAGCCAAGTTCGAGGAAGACCCTACAATGAGCAGTTCTTC. Translating gives CASSQVRGRPYNEQFF.

V gene TRBV7-3 combines with J gene TRBJ2-5; TRBD2 agrees at 7 bases. The CDR3 loop spans 15 amino acids. V lost 5 bases, J lost 4 bases, and 10 bases stayed unmatched. Germline CDR1 SGHTA, CDR2 FQGTGA. The CDR3 DNA follows: TGTGCCAGCAGCAAAGGGGCGGGAGTAGGAGAGACCCAGTACTTC. Its protein product is CASSKGAGVGETQYF.

The sample holds one count of this clone. V usage is TRBV15 and J usage is TRBJ1-3; 9 nucleotides line up with TRBD1. Germline CDR1 is LNHNV and CDR2 is YYDKDF (reference sequence). Trimming took 5 bases from V and 2 from J; bases not matched to a gene: 4. The CDR3 has 15 residues. The CDR3 is CATSPGQGAGNTIYF. The CDR3 coding sequence is TGTGCCACCAGCCCGGGACAGGGCGCTGGAAACACCATATATTTT.

The rearrangement uses TRBV3-1 (or the pseudogene TRBV3-2) and TRBJ2-5, with a tentative D call TRBD1 (5 bases). V gave up 7 bases and J gave up 4 bases, with 10 bases separating them. The V gene's germline CDR1 is LGHDT and CDR2 YNNKEL (reference sequence). This CDR3 is built from 12 residues. CDR3 in DNA: TGTGCCAGCATCCCCCAGGGAGAGACCCAGTACTTC. Amino acids: CASIPQGETQYF.